What follows are 18 T cell receptor beta chains derived from one specimen sequenced in a study of spatial heterogeneity in lung cancer. Study-wide findings and caveats: Mutation tallies in tumors tracked expanded intratumoral alpha and beta TCR counts.

Time point of the sample: sample taken at primary tumor resection. These receptors have no known antigen. TCRdb used MiXCR to reprocess the 5' RACE reads, holding one entry per CDR3 protein. Of 7,800 or so distinct CDR3 sequences listed, 8.2% were seen once; the top ten hold 4.2%. The sample was lung tumor tissue, taken at surgery. These receptors were taken from a male donor with early-stage non-small cell lung cancer.

A word on this clonotype: This beta chain is off target for a library built for alpha chains, so its abundance means little. The V gene is TRBV7-9, the J gene TRBJ1-1; a possible D gene is TRBD1 (6 bases). The CDR3 is made up of 13 amino acids. Trimming took off 3 bases at V and 3 bases at J, with 8 bases between the two ends. Germline V gene data show CDR1 as SEHNR and CDR2 as FQNEAQ (reference sequence). For the CDR3, the DNA is TGTGCCAGCAGCTTGACAGGTGACACTGAAGCTTTCTTT. Its protein is CASSLTGDTEAFF.

This clonotype ranks as medium-sized. An end of the junction differs from the germline gene, which may be a read error. With the library built for alpha chains, this beta chain is off target and its frequency is not meaningful. The rearrangement uses TRBV7-7 and TRBJ2-3; D is unclear. The germline gives CDR1 SSHAT, CDR2 FNYEAQ (reference sequence). The CDR3 sequence is 14 residues long. CDR3 nucleotide sequence: TGTGCTAGCAGCTTAGAGAATAGCCCAGATACGCAGTATTTT. As protein: CASSLENSPDTQYF.

This clonotype was detected ten times or more. This beta chain is a stray read from a library made for alpha chains; its abundance is not meaningful. This chain links TRBV4-2 with TRBJ2-1, with 13 positions matching TRBD2. CDR3 length: 16 residues. Germline loops: CDR1 LGHNA, CDR2 YNFKEQ. Trimming at V came to 4 bases and at J to 5 bases, leaving 5 bases not matched to a gene. CDR3 protein: CASSPLAGGGDNEQFF. As DNA, the CDR3 is TGTGCCAGCAGCCCACTAGCGGGAGGGGGTGACAATGAGCAGTTCTTC.

In the case of this clonotype: The library was prepared for alpha chains; this beta chain is a stray read, so its frequency means little. The chain uses TRBV28 and TRBJ1-4; D gene uncertain. This CDR3 has 14 amino acids. V was pared by 2 bases and J by 2 bases, with 6 bases between. Germline V lookup: CDR1 MDHEN, CDR2 SYDVKM. The CDR3 DNA sequence: TGTGCCAGCAGTTTAAGGATGACTAATGAAAAACTGTTTTTT. The encoded protein is CASSLRMTNEKLFF.

Relative to its sample, this clonotype is medium-sized (0.01 to 0.1%). This beta chain appears as a stray read in a library generated for alpha chains; its size is not informative. The rearrangement uses TRBV11-2 and TRBJ2-7; TRBD1 is a possible D gene (5 bases). The CDR3 runs 13 residues. Germline CDR1 reads SGHAT; CDR2 reads FQNNGV. V was shortened by 2 bases and J by 2 bases, with 7 bases between the two germline ends. CDR3 loop: CASSLQGPYEQYF. Here the CDR3 DNA reads TGTGCCAGCAGCTTACAGGGCCCCTACGAGCAGTACTTC.

This clonotype is classed as medium-sized. Since the library was made to target alpha chains, this beta chain is a stray read and its abundance is not meaningful. The rearrangement joins TRBV20-1 to TRBJ2-7; D possibly corresponds to TRBD1 (5 bases). The CDR3 has 15 amino acids. V was shortened by 0 bases and J by 0 bases, with 12 bases between the two germline ends. Germline CDR1 and CDR2: DFQATT and SNEGSKA (reference sequence). This CDR3 is CSARDRKDISYEQYF. The DNA for the CDR3 is TGCAGTGCTAGAGACCGGAAGGACATCTCCTACGAGCAGTACTTC.

Remarks on this clonotype: Within a library made for alpha chains, this beta chain is off target, and its count is uninformative. The chain joins TRBV15 to TRBJ2-1; 13 bases are a match to TRBD2. V lost 5 bases and J lost 7; bases outside the gene matches: 11. The CDR3 is 17 residues long. In germline, CDR1 is LNHNV, CDR2 YYDKDF (reference sequence). The CDR3: CATSLRGLAGYSNEQFF. The CDR3 coding sequence is TGTGCCACCAGCCTCCGGGGACTAGCGGGATATAGTAATGAGCAGTTCTTC.

By proportion, this clonotype is medium-sized. This beta chain appears as a stray read in a library generated for alpha chains; its size is not informative. The rearrangement joins TRBV7-8 to TRBJ2-3; 8 nucleotides align to TRBD2. Per germline, CDR1 SGHVS and CDR2 FQNEAQ. V shed 5 bases and J 3 bases; nucleotides not matched to a gene: 4. This CDR3 contains 14 residues. The CDR3 nucleotides read TGTGCCAGCAGCCAACTAGCGGCGACAGATACGCAGTATTTT. This translates into CASSQLAATDTQYF. Using reference TRBV7-8 and TRBJ2-3 for the parts outside the CDR3, the full variable domain is GAGVSQSPRYKVAKRGQDVALRCDPISGHVSLFWYQQALGQGPEFLTYFQNEAQLDKSGLPSDRFFAERPEGSVSTLKIQRTQQEDSAVYLCASSQLAATDTQYFGPGTRLTVL.

Sample share makes this clonotype medium-sized (0.01 to 0.1%). A library prepared for alpha chains yielded this beta chain as an off-target read; its size is of little meaning. The chain employs TRBV9 and TRBJ2-1, with TRBD2 as a possible D gene (6 bases). Germline CDR1 and CDR2: SGDLS and YYNGEE. Trimming pared 4 bases from V and 5 bases from J, leaving 16 bases between. The length of the CDR3 is 15 residues. In DNA, the CDR3 is TGTGCCAGCAGCTCACGTACCGGGGGTAACAATGAGCAGTTCTTC. It codes for CASSSRTGGNNEQFF.

By share of the sample, this clonotype is medium-sized (0.01 to 0.1%). This beta chain turned up in a library designed for alpha chains; as an off-target read, its abundance says little. The chain combines TRBV4-3 with TRBJ2-1; D ambiguous. V was clipped by 0 bases and J by 3 bases, with 6 bases between them. This CDR3 is built from 14 residues. Germline V gives CDR1 LGHNA, CDR2 YSLEER. The CDR3 DNA reads as TGCGCCAGCAGCCAAGATGTTGACTACAATGAGCAGTTCTTC. It is translated as CASSQDVDYNEQFF.

This clonotype was found many times. Because the library targeted alpha chains, this beta chain is an off-target read whose size means little. The rearrangement joins TRBV6-5 to TRBJ2-1, with 11 bases identical to TRBD1. This CDR3 region has 15 residues. The V gene end was trimmed by 5 bases and the J gene end by 6 bases; junction bases not matched to a gene: 6. Looked up from germline, CDR1 is MNHEY and CDR2 is SVGAGI. The CDR3 DNA reads TGTGCCAGCAGTCTTACCGGGACAGGGGGCAATGAGCAGTTCTTC. Residues: CASSLTGTGGNEQFF.

A remark on this clonotype: Being off target in a library aimed at alpha chains, this beta chain has a size of little meaning. The chain combines TRBV20-1 with TRBJ2-3, with 8 bases lining up with TRBD2. CDR3 length equals 16 residues. Trimming removed 3 bases from V and 4 bases from J; junction bases left unmatched: 12. From germline, CDR1 is DFQATT and CDR2 SNEGSKA (reference sequence). CDR3 nucleotides: TGCAGTGCTAGGCGGGTCGGGAGGGCCCTCTCAGATACGCAGTATTTT. Translating it yields CSARRVGRALSDTQYF.

This clonotype is labeled medium-sized. In a library made to pick up alpha chains, this beta chain is a stray read with a size that means little. CDR3 DNA: TGTGCCAGCAGCGAGGACAGGGAGAACGGCTACACCTTC. Translating it yields CASSEDRENGYTF. The chain links TRBV2 to TRBJ1-2, with TRBD1 identical over 8 bases. Germline values: CDR1 SNHLY, CDR2 FYNNEI. There are 13 residues in the CDR3. V was clipped by 6 bases and J by 8 bases; unmatched bases: 8.

By share, this clonotype ranks as medium-sized (0.01 to 0.1%). For a library built for alpha chains, this beta chain is a stray read; little rests on its size. This chain connects TRBV30 to TRBJ2-2; TRBD1 agrees at 7 bases. V was pared by 5 bases and J by 0 bases, with 3 bases of the junction left unmatched. CDR1 is GTSNPN and CDR2 is SVGIG in the germline V gene (reference sequence). The CDR3 is made up of 14 amino acids. CDR3 loop: CAWGDRANTGELFF. The CDR3 region has the DNA TGTGCCTGGGGAGACAGGGCGAACACCGGGGAGCTGTTTTTT. The full variable domain, with the rest looked up from reference TRBV30 and TRBJ2-2, is SQTIHQWPATLVQPVGSPLSLECTVEGTSNPNLYWYRQAAGRGLQLLFYSVGIGQISSEVPQNLSASRPQDRQFILSSKKLLLSDSGFYLCAWGDRANTGELFFGEGSRLTVL.

This clonotype has ten or more counts. Since it is a stray read in a library aimed at alpha chains, this beta chain has a size that is not meaningful. This chain joins TRBV29-1 and TRBJ1-1; maybe TRBD1 (5 bases). Per germline, CDR1 SQVTM and CDR2 ANQGSEA. Trimming removed 4 bases at V and 6 bases at J, with 15 bases between. The CDR3 sequence is 13 residues long. CDR3 protein: CSVGAGYWAEAFF. The DNA of the CDR3 is TGCAGCGTTGGGGCAGGGTATTGGGCTGAAGCTTTCTTT.

By share, this clonotype counts as medium-sized (0.01 to 0.1%). This beta chain appears as a stray read in a library generated for alpha chains; its size is not informative. The V gene is TRBV2, the J gene TRBJ2-5, with D maybe TRBD1 (6 bases). Trimming left V 2 bases short and J 0 bases short, with 7 bases between. The CDR3 loop spans 14 amino acids. CDR1 and CDR2 from the germline V gene are SNHLY and FYNNEI. CDR3 DNA sequence: TGTGCCAGCAGTGAAAACAGGGACCAAGAGACCCAGTACTTC. Its protein is CASSENRDQETQYF.

This clonotype is medium-sized within its sample. This beta chain slipped into a library made for alpha chains as a stray read, so its size is not meaningful. The chain combines TRBV14 with TRBJ2-7; 7 bases are shared with TRBD1. Germline loops: CDR1 SGHDN, CDR2 FVKESK. The junction had 6 bases not matched to a gene; V was cut back by 2 bases and J by 8 bases. The CDR3 consists of 13 residues. The CDR3 nucleotides are TGTGCCAGCAGCCAATCCCGGACAGGCCAGCAGTACTTC. It specifies CASSQSRTGQQYF.

This clonotype was picked up many times. This beta chain is an unintended read in a library built for alpha chains; its size means little. The rearrangement links TRBV6-1 to TRBJ2-3; D uncertain. V lost 2 bases to trimming and J lost 5 bases, with 5 bases between them. Germline V gene sequence: CDR1 MNHNS, CDR2 SASEGT. The CDR3 is made up of 12 amino acids. The CDR3 sequence: CASSEWEDTQYF. CDR3 DNA sequence: TGTGCCAGCAGTGAATGGGAAGATACGCAGTATTTT.